Listed below are T cell receptor beta chains from one sample, sequenced in a study of T cells in Graves' hyperthyroidism and ophthalmopathy. One entry per CDR3 protein results from TCRdb running MiXCR on the multiplex PCR reads. The data contain 350,000 to 400,000 distinct CDR3 sequences, more than 11% of them singletons. The sample comprised blood. The receptor source for this set is a woman in her sixties with Graves' hyperthyroidism. CDR3s include the opening cysteine and the closing phenylalanine or tryptophan. A D gene is named only where the DNA matches it firmly. The size of a clone is reported for some rows only, either as once, few or many, or as a class for expanded clones.

size	D	V	J	DNA	CDR3
few	TRBD1	TRBV11-2	TRBJ2-7	TGTGCCAGCAGCCCCCCGACAGGGGAGTTGGACGAGCAGTACTTC	CASSPPTGELDEQYF
few	TRBD1	TRBV3-1	TRBJ1-4	TGTGCCAGCAGCCATCCGGGACAGGGAGGTGAAAAACTGTTTTTT	CASSHPGQGGEKLFF
.	.	TRBV7-2	TRBJ2-7	TGTGCCAGCAGCTTAAGTCGGCGGGAGCAGTACTTC	CASSLSRREQYF
many	TRBD2	TRBV20-1	TRBJ2-1	TGCAGTGCTAGCGGGAGGGCCTACAATGAGCAGTTCTTC	CSASGRAYNEQFF
.	TRBD1	TRBV7-9	TRBJ1-2	TGTGCCAGCAGCACGAGACAGGGGGGCTATGGCTACACCTTC	CASSTRQGGYGYTF
.	.	TRBV19	TRBJ1-1	TGTGCCAGTAGTATAGAGGACAAGAGGACTGAAGCTTTCTTT	CASSIEDKRTEAFF
many	.	TRBV6-5	TRBJ2-2	TGTGCCAGCAGTTACTCGTTTGGCAGGGCGAACACCGGGGAGCTGTTTTTT	CASSYSFGRANTGELFF
many	TRBD2	TRBV12-3/TRBV12-4	TRBJ2-1	TGTGCCAGCAGTTTAGCGCTAATGCCTAGCGGGGAGCAAGTCAATGAGCAGTTCTTC	CASSLALMPSGEQVNEQFF
many	.	TRBV3-1	TRBJ1-1	TGTGCCAGCAGCCAGGCTGGACAGAGCACTGAAGCTTTCTTT	CASSQAGQSTEAFF
few	.	TRBV5-1	TRBJ2-7	TGCGCCAGCAGCTTACATACAAACGAGCAGTACTTC	CASSLHTNEQYF
many	TRBD2	TRBV5-1	TRBJ2-7	TGCGCCAGCAGCTTGCCGGGAGCGGGGTACGAGCAGTACTTC	CASSLPGAGYEQYF
many	TRBD2	TRBV15	TRBJ2-3	TGTGCCACCAGCAGCATGATTCGACTAGCGGGGGATACGCAGTATTTT	CATSSMIRLAGDTQYF
many	.	TRBV7-9	TRBJ2-1	TGTGCCAGCAGCCAAACCGGGCCTAGCAATGAGCAGTTCTTC	CASSQTGPSNEQFF
many	TRBD2	TRBV3-1	TRBJ2-3	TGTGCCAGCAGCCCACTAGCGGGACCTGGCACAGATACGCAGTATTTT	CASSPLAGPGTDTQYF
.	.	TRBV20-1	TRBJ2-7	TGCAGTGCTAGAGATTGGGGGAACTACGAGCAGTACTTC	CSARDWGNYEQYF
.	.	TRBV9	TRBJ2-2	TGTGCCAGCAGCGGGATCGCGAACACCGGGGAGCTGTTTTTT	CASSGIANTGELFF
.	.	TRBV12-3/TRBV12-4	TRBJ1-5	TGTGCCAGCAGTAACACCGGGACGGGCAATCAGCCCCAGCATTTT	CASSNTGTGNQPQHF
.	.	TRBV3-1	TRBJ2-7	TGTGCCAGCAGCCAAGGGACTGCAGTATACGAGCAGTACTTC	CASSQGTAVYEQYF
few	TRBD2	TRBV5-1	TRBJ2-3	TGCGCCAGCAGCTTGGGCGGGAGGCAGGCAGATACGCAGTATTTT	CASSLGGRQADTQYF
.	.	TRBV12-3/TRBV12-4	TRBJ1-3	TGTGCCAGCAGTTTAAGGAAGGGGGAAGGATACACCATATATTTT	CASSLRKGEGYTIYF
many	.	TRBV5-1	TRBJ1-2	TGCGCCAGCAGCGAGGTACGGCAAGAGTATGGCTACACCTTC	CASSEVRQEYGYTF
.	TRBD2	TRBV5-6	TRBJ2-7	TGTGCCAGCAGCGTGGGACTAGCGGGGCTCTACGAGCAGTACTTC	CASSVGLAGLYEQYF
many	.	TRBV11-2	TRBJ2-7	TGTGCCAGCAGCTTAGGGTCTGAGCAGTACTTC	CASSLGSEQYF
.	TRBD1	TRBV7-9	TRBJ2-1	TGTGCCAGCAGCTCTACCACCGGGACAGACAATGAGCAGTTCTTC	CASSSTTGTDNEQFF
many	TRBD2	TRBV11-1	TRBJ2-5	TGTGCCAGCAGCTTAGCTGTTCGGACTAGCGGGAGACGACAAGAGACCCAGTACTTC	CASSLAVRTSGRRQETQYF
few	TRBD1	TRBV24-1	TRBJ2-5	TGTGCCACCAGTGCTACGACAGGGAAAGAGACCCAGTACTTC	CATSATTGKETQYF
many	.	TRBV28	TRBJ1-4	TGTGCCAGCAGTTCGGGGGAGGTTGAAAAACTGTTTTTT	CASSSGEVEKLFF
many	TRBD1	TRBV5-1	TRBJ2-7	TGCGCCAGTGCTCAGGGGGCTGTAAACGAGCAGTACTTC	CASAQGAVNEQYF
many	.	TRBV6-1	TRBJ1-4	TGTGCCAGCAGTGACGGACGGGTGGTTTCTAATGAAAAACTGTTTTTT	CASSDGRVVSNEKLFF
many	TRBD2	TRBV6-1	TRBJ2-1	TGTGCCAGCAGTTTCGGCCTAGCGGGAGGGATCTACAATGAGCAGTTCTTC	CASSFGLAGGIYNEQFF
.	TRBD2	TRBV7-9	TRBJ2-1	TGTGCCAGCAGCCGCGGACTAGCGGGAAGTTGGAATGAGCAGTTCTTC	CASSRGLAGSWNEQFF
few	.	TRBV19	TRBJ1-5	TGTGCCAGTAATGGCCAAGCGGGCAATCAGCCCCAGCATTTT	CASNGQAGNQPQHF
many	.	TRBV6-1	TRBJ2-2	TGTGCCAGCACCATGGCCCCGGAGAGGGTCGGGGAGCTGTTTTTT	CASTMAPERVGELFF
many	TRBD2	TRBV2	TRBJ2-3	TGTGCCAGCAAAATAGCGGGAGGTGCAGATACGCAGTATTTT	CASKIAGGADTQYF
many	TRBD2	TRBV7-9	TRBJ2-7	TGTGCCAGCAGCCCGGGGGATAGCGGGAGTAGCAAGCAGTACTTC	CASSPGDSGSSKQYF
many	.	TRBV20-1	TRBJ2-1	TGCAGTGCTAGAGATCCTACGGGGTACAATGAGCAGTTCTTC	CSARDPTGYNEQFF
many	TRBD2	TRBV6-1	TRBJ2-1	TGTGCCAGCAAACCTAGCGGGACCTCCTACAATGAGCAGTTCTTC	CASKPSGTSYNEQFF
.	TRBD2	TRBV11-2	TRBJ2-3	TGTGCCAGCAGGCCTCGCACTAGCGGGACGACAGATACGCAGTATTTT	CASRPRTSGTTDTQYF
.	.	TRBV7-9	TRBJ2-5	TGTGCCAGTAGTGCCCCTGGTACAGAGACCCAGTACTTC	CASSAPGTETQYF
.	TRBD1	TRBV28	TRBJ2-3	TGTGCCAGCAGTTCGTGGGGACAGGGAGGTGGAGATACGCAGTATTTT	CASSSWGQGGGDTQYF
few	.	TRBV29-1	TRBJ1-2	TGCAGCGTTGAACAGCCACCCTATGGCTACACCTTC	CSVEQPPYGYTF
few	TRBD2	TRBV10-3	TRBJ2-7	TGTGCCATCAGTGACTCAACTAGCGGCTACGAGCAGTACTTC	CAISDSTSGYEQYF
few	.	TRBV30	TRBJ2-6	TGTGCCTGGAGTGATAGGGCAGGGGCCAACGTCCTGACTTTC	CAWSDRAGANVLTF
many	.	TRBV20-1	TRBJ2-7	TGCAGTGCTATAACGGGGGTCGGCTACGAGCAGTACTTC	CSAITGVGYEQYF
few	.	TRBV19	TRBJ1-2	TGTGCCAGTAGTATGGAGGGCCACTATGGCTACACCTTC	CASSMEGHYGYTF
.	TRBD2	TRBV6-1	TRBJ2-7	TGTGCCAGCAGGCCCCCCCGGGGGGGGGGAACCTACGAGCAGTACTTC	CASRPPRGGGTYEQYF
many	TRBD2	TRBV2	TRBJ2-3	TGTGCCAGCAGGGGGACTAGCGGGAGTTCAGATACGCAGTATTTT	CASRGTSGSSDTQYF
many	TRBD2	TRBV6-1	TRBJ2-1	TGTGCCAGCAGCCGCGGGACTAGCGGGATTGTCTACAATGAGCAGTTCTTC	CASSRGTSGIVYNEQFF
once	TRBD1	TRBV10-2	TRBJ2-7	TGCGCCAGCCGACCCCCCGGGACAGCAGTCTACGAGCAGTACTTC	CASRPPGTAVYEQYF
few	TRBD1	TRBV6-4	TRBJ2-3	TGTGCCAGCAGTGAGGGGTACAGGGGCTCAGCAGGGGATACGCAGTATTTT	CASSEGYRGSAGDTQYF
many	.	TRBV2	TRBJ1-2	TGTGCCAGCAGCCGTAGGACAGACCTCTATGGCTACACCTTC	CASSRRTDLYGYTF
many	.	TRBV24-1	TRBJ2-7	TGTGCCACCAGTGAGTCTACGGGGCCCTACGAGCAGTACTTC	CATSESTGPYEQYF
.	.	TRBV9	TRBJ2-5	TGTGCCAGCAGCGATACAGGGTACCAAGAGACCCAGTACTTC	CASSDTGYQETQYF
many	.	TRBV30	TRBJ1-5	TGTGCCTGGAGTGTACTGAAAGGTCAGCCCCAGCATTTT	CAWSVLKGQPQHF